This TCR beta chain stems from a study of regulatory T cells in long-lasting Graves disease (dated by TCRdb to about 2021). General notes on the study: Antithyroid drugs had been taken for less than 3 months by newly diagnosed Graves' disease patients. The study was registered as a clinical trial and conducted in China. TCR sequencing covered about 13 persistent and about 20 newly diagnosed Graves' disease patients, 33 samples in total. This study used TCR sequencing and RNA sequencing of peripheral blood to compare persistent Graves' disease patients against newly diagnosed Graves' disease patients.

V and J lose 0 bases and 4 bases, and a span of 13 bases separates them. Per the germline V gene, SGHRS is the CDR1 and YFSETQ is the CDR2. The CDR3 holds 15 amino acids from the cysteine to the phenylalanine. Only the CDR3 region is kept as DNA, spanning 45 bases read in frame from base 1. This specimen's time point label, interpreted: newly diagnosed GD, antithyroid drugs for less than 3 months. For both TCR sequencing and RNA sequencing, RNA was extracted from PBMCs in TRIzol. The diagnosis of Graves' disease was made according to American Thyroid Association guidelines. The patients came from an endocrinology department in Xi'an, China. From each patient, approximately 9 milliliters of peripheral blood was collected into an EDTA anticoagulant tube. Ficoll Paque Plus density gradient separation was used to isolate PBMCs, and no further T cell sorting was done. RNA quality was checked with an Agilent 2100 Bioanalyzer and agarose gel, and concentration with a NanoDrop 2000.

This clonotype was counted at least ten times. Its antigen remains unidentified. The record has no base qualities; no much larger clone is one base away. Broader findings and caveats from the paper: As a limitation, the authors acknowledged that the small sample size may reduce accuracy. Persistent disease showed preferential use of TRBV28, TRBJ1-2 and TRBJ2-5, whereas newly diagnosed disease favored TRBV20-1 and TRBJ2-1. A larger number of public clonotypes was shared among persistent patients (around 3,000) than among newly diagnosed patients (roughly 930). Lower TCR Shannon entropy and fewer highly expanded clones were observed in persistent Graves' disease patients than in newly diagnosed patients, which suggested clonal expansion. Peripheral blood alone was examined, since thyroid tissue, which constituted the primary lesion, could not be accessed. Sequencing and analysis were restricted to the TCR beta chain.

Library method: multiplex PCR. Sequencing relied on an Illumina HiSeq 4000. iRepertoire HTBI primers and Arm-PCR amplification of CDR3 regions were used to construct TCR beta libraries. Before sequencing, the PCR products underwent gel purification. For the original study's pipeline: Gene usage analysis of CDR3 amino acid clonotypes used the 55 to 65 TRBV and fewer than 15 TRBJ segments found across samples. COPE and FqMerger were used to merge the filtered high-quality paired reads into contigs. BLAST was used to align contigs to IMGT TRBV, TRBD and TRBJ reference genes, with CDR3 defined following IMGT. Clonotypes above 0.1% frequency were classified as highly expanded clones. Shannon entropy was used to measure repertoire diversity, and the Gini coefficient was used to measure V-J evenness. Clonotypes shared by more than one individual were considered public. TCRdb reworked the public reads: Q25 trimming with fastp, MiXCR clone assembly, productive beta chains retained. Every entry covers one CDR3 protein and lists the most common genes and DNA from its rows. It is TCRdb's table, rather than the study itself, that gives the V and J calls and clone size. The sample table contains 300,000 to 400,000 distinct CDR3 sequences; only one count was recorded for roughly a sixth of them. About 24% of the sample is taken by the ten largest.

The rearrangement joined TRBV5-1 to TRBJ2-5; matching of 6 bases hints at TRBD2 as the D gene. The origin of this receptor is a female donor with Graves disease. Sequencing used peripheral blood mononuclear cells (PBMCs), obtained at new diagnosis, from a patient treated with antithyroid drugs. CDR3 protein: CASSLGRTGVETQYF. The nucleotides read TGCGCCAGCAGCTTGGGCCGCACGGGAGTAGAGACCCAGTACTTC.